This T cell receptor beta chain came from a study of control samples from healthy donors and cancer patients. The method was immunoSEQ multiplex PCR; TCRdb's version includes in-frame clones alone and lacks a portion of them. The repertoire includes 100,000 to 150,000 clones, less than 95% of them detected once, and 8.6% sits in the top ten. CDR1 PRHDT and CDR2 FYEKMQ come from the germline V gene (reference sequence). Trimming took off 5 bases at V and 4 bases at J, with 18 bases between the two ends. The CDR3 runs 15 residues. The TCR comes from a man in his late teens or twenties in good health. J is TRBJ2-7 and V is TRBV13, with D possibly being TRBD1 or TRBD2 (5 bases each). The sequenced sample consisted of blood. CDR3 coding DNA: TGTGCCAGCAGCCTCGGGGCAGAAAGGGTTTACGAGCAGTACTTC. This encodes CASSLGAERVYEQYF. Combining the CDR3 with reference TRBV13 and TRBJ2-7 gives the whole variable domain AAGVIQSPRHLIKEKRETATLKCYPIPRHDTVYWYQQGPGQDPQFLISFYEKMQSDKGSIPDRFSAQQFSDYHSELNMSSLELGDSALYFCASSLGAERVYEQYFGPGTRLTVT.